These T cell receptor beta chains were read from a single sample in a study of prognosis after radiotherapy for stage I lung cancer. TCRdb reanalysed the multiplex PCR reads using MiXCR and keeps one entry per CDR3 protein. The table includes about 30,000 distinct CDR3 sequences, 40% to 50% detected once. The specimen was PBMCs, collected before or after stereotactic body radiation therapy (not recorded which). The receptors derive from a donor at least 50 years old with non-small cell lung cancer. Both conserved end residues are part of each CDR3. A D gene is named only where the DNA matches it firmly. For some rows the clone size is stated as once, few or many, or as a class when expanded; others skip it.

J,size,D,V,DNA,CDR3
TRBJ1-2,many,TRBD1,TRBV18,TGTGCCAGCTCACCACTTGCGGGACAGGGGCTGCATGGCTACACCTTC,CASSPLAGQGLHGYTF
TRBJ2-3,once,-,TRBV11-2,TGTGCCAGCAGCCGTCAGATCACCGATACGCAGTATTTT,CASSRQITDTQYF
TRBJ1-2,-,-,TRBV20-1,TGCAGTGCTATGTTGGTATGGGTGGGCGGTGGCTACACCTTC,CSAMLVWVGGGYTF
TRBJ2-7,-,-,TRBV12-3/TRBV12-4,TGTTCCAGCAGTCCACAACGACATGGAACCGACGAGCAGTACTTC,CSSSPQRHGTDEQYF
TRBJ2-1,-,TRBD2,TRBV28,TGTGCCAGCAGTCCAGGGACTAGCGGGGAGCATGAGCAGTTCTTC,CASSPGTSGEHEQFF
TRBJ2-1,many,TRBD2,TRBV7-3,TGTGCCAGCAGCCTTTCTAGCGGGATGGTATACAATGAGCAGTTCTTC,CASSLSSGMVYNEQFF
TRBJ2-1,many,TRBD1,TRBV5-4,TGTGCCAGCAGCTTGAGGGGGCCGGTCGATGAGCAGTTCTTC,CASSLRGPVDEQFF
TRBJ2-1,-,TRBD2,TRBV20-1,TGCAGTGCTAATAGCGGGACCTACAATGAGCAGTTCTTC,CSANSGTYNEQFF
TRBJ2-7,many,TRBD2,TRBV4-3,TGCGCCAGCAGCCAAGATTTGCTAGCGGGAGCCTACGAGCAGTACTTC,CASSQDLLAGAYEQYF
TRBJ1-3,-,-,TRBV6-5,TGTGCCAGCAGTTCACTTGGGTATGGGGGAGAAAAAGGAAACACCATATATTTT,CASSSLGYGGEKGNTIYF
TRBJ1-6,once,-,TRBV6-2/TRBV6-3,TGTGCCAGCAGTTACGGGCAGGGTGGTTCACCCCTCCACTTT,CASSYGQGGSPLHF
TRBJ2-2,once,TRBD2,TRBV7-2,TGTGCCAGCAGCTTAGTCAGCGGGAGCAGCACCTGGGAGCTGTTTTTT,CASSLVSGSSTWELFF
TRBJ1-2,many,-,TRBV18,TGTGCCAGCTCACCACCGGGCCTACGGAGGGGCTACACCTTC,CASSPPGLRRGYTF
TRBJ2-1,-,-,TRBV20-1,TGCAGTGCTAGTGTTAGAGGTGGTGAGCAGTTCTTC,CSASVRGGEQFF
TRBJ2-1,many,-,TRBV30,TGTGCCTGGAGTGTACCCAGGGTTGGGTACAATGAGCAGTTCTTC,CAWSVPRVGYNEQFF
TRBJ1-1,many,-,TRBV29-1,TGCAGCGTAGGGGAGTTCACTGAAGCTTTCTTT,CSVGEFTEAFF
TRBJ1-5,medium-sized,-,TRBV19,TGTGCCAGTAAGAGACAACAGGCGGGTAATCAGCCCCAGCATTTT,CASKRQQAGNQPQHF
TRBJ2-3,many,-,TRBV11-2,TGTGCCAGCAGCTTAGCTGAAGATACGCAGTATTTT,CASSLAEDTQYF
TRBJ1-4,-,-,TRBV10-3,TGTGCCATCAGTGCGGGGGATACTGAAAAACTGTTTTTT,CAISAGDTEKLFF
TRBJ2-3,medium-sized,TRBD2,TRBV28,TGTGCCAGCAGCCCTATTAGCGGGAGGTCCGCAGATACGCAGTATTTT,CASSPISGRSADTQYF
TRBJ1-2,many,-,TRBV6-1,TGTGCCAGCACAAGGGACGTGGGCTATGGCTACACCTTC,CASTRDVGYGYTF
TRBJ1-6,-,TRBD1,TRBV6-1,TGTGCCAGCAGTGACAGGGGGCGCGCCTATAATTCACCCCTCCACTTT,CASSDRGRAYNSPLHF
TRBJ2-2,-,TRBD2,TRBV7-3,TGTGCCAGCAGCACGGGACTAGCGGTGACCGGGGATCTGTTTTTT,CASSTGLAVTGDLFF
TRBJ1-6,many,-,TRBV5-6,TGTGCCAGCAGCTTGGAAAGACAGGATAATTCACCCCTCCACTTT,CASSLERQDNSPLHF
TRBJ2-2,many,-,TRBV2,TGTGCCAGCAGTGAGTCCCAGGGCTCGTCAGGGGAGCTGTTTTTT,CASSESQGSSGELFF
TRBJ1-6,medium-sized,-,TRBV12-3/TRBV12-4,TGTGCCAGCAGTTGGGACTTGAATTCACCCCTCCACTTT,CASSWDLNSPLHF
TRBJ1-6,once,TRBD1,TRBV28,TGTGCCAGCAGAACCTGGGAGGGGGCCCAAGGCAATTCACCCCTCCACTTT,CASRTWEGAQGNSPLHF
TRBJ2-1,many,TRBD2,TRBV7-3,TGTGCCAGCAGCGAGCTAGCGGGCGTATACAATGAGCAGTTCTTC,CASSELAGVYNEQFF
TRBJ2-1,-,TRBD2,TRBV6-2/TRBV6-3,TGTGCCAGCACCCAAGGAGGACTAGGCTTAGGTGAGCAGTTCTTC,CASTQGGLGLGEQFF
TRBJ2-1,many,TRBD2,TRBV5-1,TGCGCCAGCAGCCTATTCCAAAGCGGGAGTGGAAATGAGCAGTTCTTC,CASSLFQSGSGNEQFF
TRBJ2-5,many,TRBD2,TRBV7-3,TGTGCCAGCAGCCTCCCACTAGCGGGAGAAGAGACCCAGTACTTC,CASSLPLAGEETQYF
TRBJ2-7,medium-sized,TRBD1,TRBV7-2,TGTGCCAGCAGCCTGGACAGGGGCGAGCAGTACTTC,CASSLDRGEQYF
TRBJ1-5,medium-sized,TRBD1,TRBV24-1,TGTGCCACCAGTGACAACAGGGGGGGAAATCAGCCCCAGCATTTT,CATSDNRGGNQPQHF
TRBJ2-3,many,-,TRBV12-3/TRBV12-4,TGTGCCAGCAGTTACAGACAGTTGGCGCAGTATTTT,CASSYRQLAQYF
TRBJ2-7,medium-sized,TRBD1,TRBV11-3,TGTGCCAGCAGCTACGCCGGGACAGGGGGCTACGAGCAGTACTTC,CASSYAGTGGYEQYF
TRBJ2-1,many,TRBD2,TRBV9,TGTGCCAGCAGCGTACTAGCGGCAAGCTCCTACAATGAGCAGTTCTTC,CASSVLAASSYNEQFF
TRBJ1-1,many,-,TRBV29-1,TGCAGCGTTTCGGGGGGGTGGGGTATGAACACTGAAGCTTTCTTT,CSVSGGWGMNTEAFF
TRBJ1-5,many,-,TRBV3-1,TGTGCCAGCAGCCAAGGTTTAAATCAGCCCCAGCATTTT,CASSQGLNQPQHF
TRBJ1-6,-,-,TRBV6-2/TRBV6-3,TGTGCCAGCGCTTACTATGGACTGGGAACCTATAATTCACCCCTCCACTTT,CASAYYGLGTYNSPLHF
TRBJ2-1,medium-sized,TRBD2,TRBV5-1,TGCGCCAGCAGCGCGGGACTAGCCTACAATGAGCAGTTCTTC,CASSAGLAYNEQFF
TRBJ1-5,medium-sized,TRBD1,TRBV6-1,TGTGCCAGCAGAAAAAGGGGGACAGGGGTTAGCAATCAGCCCCAGCATTTT,CASRKRGTGVSNQPQHF
TRBJ2-1,many,TRBD1,TRBV5-1,TGCGCCAGCAGCCCCGGGACAGGGTTAGGAGAGCAGTTCTTC,CASSPGTGLGEQFF
TRBJ2-3,many,TRBD1,TRBV20-1,TGCAGTGCTAGATCCCCGGGACAGAGCACAGATACGCAGTATTTT,CSARSPGQSTDTQYF
TRBJ2-7,-,TRBD2,TRBV12-3/TRBV12-4,TGTGCCAGCAGTTTCCGCCCTAGCGGAGATTACGAGCAGTACTTC,CASSFRPSGDYEQYF
TRBJ2-3,-,-,TRBV19,TGTGCCAGTAGACAAACCGAGCGGCGGCAGTATTTT,CASRQTERRQYF
TRBJ1-5,many,TRBD1,TRBV28,TGTGCCAGCAGTTCGGTGGACAGGGAAAATCAGCCCCAGCATTTT,CASSSVDRENQPQHF
TRBJ2-3,-,TRBD1,TRBV7-8,TGTGCCAGCAGCTTCCGACAGGGTAGCACAGATACGCAGTATTTT,CASSFRQGSTDTQYF
TRBJ1-1,-,-,TRBV5-1,TGCGCCAGCAGCTCCTCCCAGGGTGGGTACACTGAAGCTTTTTTT,CASSSSQGGYTEAFF
TRBJ1-2,many,TRBD1,TRBV5-6,TGTGCCAGCAGCCCCCGACAGGGGAGAGGGCGTGGCTACACCTTC,CASSPRQGRGRGYTF
TRBJ2-2,many,-,TRBV4-3,TGCGCCAGCAGCCCCGCACGGTTTAACACCGGGGAGCTGTTTTTT,CASSPARFNTGELFF
TRBJ1-2,many,-,TRBV28,TGTGCCAGCAGTTTCAGGGGTCTCGGCTACACCTTC,CASSFRGLGYTF
TRBJ1-2,-,-,TRBV6-5,TGTGCCAGCAGTTACGGTGGAGGGAATGGCTACACCTTC,CASSYGGGNGYTF
TRBJ1-6,many,-,TRBV28,TGTGCCAGCACTCCCAAATTCCAGCGGCGGGCTTCACCCCTCCACTTT,CASTPKFQRRASPLHF
TRBJ2-3,-,TRBD2,TRBV11-3,TGTGCCAGCAGCCCGGGACTAGCGGGGGCAGATACGCAGTATTTT,CASSPGLAGADTQYF
TRBJ2-7,medium-sized,TRBD2,TRBV30,TGTGCCTGGAGTGTGCAAGCGGGAGACGAGCAGTACTTC,CAWSVQAGDEQYF
TRBJ2-3,once,-,TRBV6-2/TRBV6-3,TGTGCCAGCAGCCTCCCCGCGCCTAGCGTGAGTGGGACAGATACGCAGTATTTT,CASSLPAPSVSGTDTQYF
TRBJ1-1,-,-,TRBV5-1,TGCGCCAGCAGCTTGGCCGGGGTCCAGTGGGACACTGAAGCTTTCTTT,CASSLAGVQWDTEAFF
TRBJ2-2,-,-,TRBV7-8,TGTGCCAGCGAGCCCAAGGGACTGAACACCGGGGATCTGTTTTTT,CASEPKGLNTGDLFF
TRBJ2-7,-,TRBD2,TRBV12-3/TRBV12-4,TGTGCCAGCCCTTGGGCCCGGGGCGGGAGCGGCGAGCAGTACTTC,CASPWARGGSGEQYF